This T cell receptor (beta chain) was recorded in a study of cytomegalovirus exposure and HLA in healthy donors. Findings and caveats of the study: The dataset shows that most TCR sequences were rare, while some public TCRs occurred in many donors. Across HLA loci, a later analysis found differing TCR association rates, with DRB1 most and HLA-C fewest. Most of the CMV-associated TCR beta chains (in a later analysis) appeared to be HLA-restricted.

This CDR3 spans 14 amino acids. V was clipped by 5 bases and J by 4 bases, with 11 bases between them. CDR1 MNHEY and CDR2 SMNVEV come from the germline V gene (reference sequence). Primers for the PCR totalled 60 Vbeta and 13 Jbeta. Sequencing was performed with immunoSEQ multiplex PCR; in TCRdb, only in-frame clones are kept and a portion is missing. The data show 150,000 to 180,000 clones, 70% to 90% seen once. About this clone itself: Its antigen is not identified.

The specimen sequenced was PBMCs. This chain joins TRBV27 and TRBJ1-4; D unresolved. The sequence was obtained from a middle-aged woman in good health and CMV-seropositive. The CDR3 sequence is CASSLRPRNEKLFF. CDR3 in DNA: TGTGCCAGCAGTCTCAGGCCCCGTAATGAAAAACTGTTTTTT.